This T cell receptor beta chain was recorded in a study of cytomegalovirus exposure and HLA in healthy donors. Clones were sequenced by immunoSEQ multiplex PCR, and TCRdb holds only the in-frame ones, with some missing. The sample has more than 85,000 clones, about 90% seen once. The V gene's germline CDR1 is KGHSH and CDR2 LQKENI. Deletions cut 2 bases from V and 3 bases from J, with 14 bases between. The CDR3 runs 15 residues. The chain joins TRBV18 to TRBJ2-7, with a weak D call TRBD1 (6 bases). This TCR was recovered from a woman aged 18-29 years in good health and CMV-seronegative. The sample consisted of PBMCs. CDR3 region: CASSPSDGTSYEQYF. The DNA of the CDR3 is TGTGCCAGCTCACCAAGCGACGGGACAAGCTACGAGCAGTACTTC.